Ten or more counts support the clone carrying this T cell receptor beta chain. What it binds is unknown. J lost 3 bases, V lost 6 bases, and 12 bases had no gene match. From germline, CDR1 is SGHRS and CDR2 YFSETQ. The CDR3 runs to 16 residues. Hyperthyroidism patients were newly diagnosed, under 2 months' duration, aged 18 to 65. The entry originates in a study of Graves' ophthalmopathy and Graves' hyperthyroidism. Background on the study: The authors collected peripheral blood at initial diagnosis, before any treatment. Study results and caveats: Blood was where most expanded thyroid clonotypes above 0.001 frequency also turned up. Ophthalmopathy progression prediction by the model yielded a sensitivity of approximately 71% and a specificity of approximately 77%.

RNA served as the template for amplifying TCR beta CDR3 regions. An opening RT-PCR round employed HTBI primers and preceded a second-round multiplex PCR. TCRdb re-derived calls from the multiplex PCR reads in MiXCR, one entry per CDR3 protein. The table shows about 620,000 distinct CDR3 sequences, with about a fifth occurring only once. Sequenced input: peripheral blood. The clonotype originates from a woman between 18 and 29 years old with stable Graves' hyperthyroidism. Some clones in this sample may be carry-over from other donors' samples. The chain joins TRBV5-1 to TRBJ2-5; 9 bases line up with TRBD2. The CDR3 DNA follows: TGCGCCAGCACCCGCGGTAGCGGGAGTTTGGAAGAGACCCAGTACTTC. Its protein product is CASTRGSGSLEETQYF.